This TCR beta chain was recovered during a study of T cell responses to AZD1222 COVID-19 vaccine. Study findings and constraints: Per reports, nearly half of all spike-specific TCRs target regions that are unmutated in variants. Spike-specific TCR breadth and depth grew following two AZD1222 doses. Donors were largely white British and mainly female; clonal diversity was possibly underestimated.

Note on this clone: What it binds is not known.

Germline CDR1 is MNHEY and CDR2 is SVGAGI. The CDR3 covers 13 residues. Trimming removed 6 bases from V and 1 base from J, with 9 bases in between. TCRdb keeps only in-frame clones here, not all; method: immunoSEQ multiplex PCR. The repertoire holds approximately 100,000 clones, with less than 90% as singletons. Sequenced here: peripheral blood, sampled on day 0 of AZD1222 vaccination. The clonotype originates from an adult in good health. The gene calls are TRBV6-5 and TRBJ1-1; D gene unclear. The chain's CDR3 is CASSHLQNTEAFF. CDR3 bases: TGTGCCAGCAGCCATTTACAGAACACTGAAGCTTTCTTT.